These T cell receptor beta chains were read from a single sample in a study of a mutant IDH1 vaccine in newly diagnosed glioma. The repertoire was sequenced with immunoSEQ multiplex PCR; TCRdb's copy has only in-frame clones and lacks some. The sample carries about 88,000 clones, approximately 80% recorded once. The sample consisted of PBMCs, taken from a glioma patient treated with radiotherapy, temozolomide or both. Receptor source: a man aged 40-55 years with glioma. Some clones in this sample may be carry-over from other donors' samples. CDR3s include the opening cysteine and the closing phenylalanine or tryptophan. Each record gives: V gene, clone size, J gene, D gene, CDR3 protein, CDR3 DNA. D genes are given only for firm matches. Size tells how often a clone was seen (once, few, many) or the class of an expanded clone, and some rows leave it out.

>TRBV2|.|TRBJ1-4|TRBD1
CASSAEGQGNEKLFF
TGTGCCAGCAGCGCCGAGGGACAGGGGAATGAAAAACTGTTTTTT
>TRBV6-5|once|TRBJ1-6|TRBD1
CASTQTGFRSPLHF
TGTGCCAGCACCCAGACAGGGTTTAGATCACCCCTCCACTTT
>TRBV30|.|TRBJ2-3|TRBD1
CAWRRDRGPTDTQYF
TGTGCCTGGAGACGCGACAGGGGCCCCACAGATACGCAGTATTTT
>TRBV4-2|.|TRBJ2-7|TRBD1
CASSQEQGAKQYF
TGTGCCAGCAGCCAAGAACAGGGGGCAAAACAGTACTTC
>TRBV30|.|TRBJ2-3|.
CAWSSRGPTDTQYF
TGTGCCTGGAGTAGCAGGGGCCCTACAGATACGCAGTATTTT
>TRBV5-1|.|TRBJ1-3|.
CASSLDDGNTIYF
TGCGCCAGCAGCTTGGATGATGGAAACACCATATATTTT
>TRBV10-2|.|TRBJ1-1|TRBD1
CASGTGGNTEAFF
TGCGCCAGCGGGACAGGGGGGAACACTGAAGCTTTCTTT
>TRBV27|.|TRBJ2-5|.
CASSFGQGNQETQYF
TGTGCCAGCAGTTTCGGGCAGGGCAACCAAGAGACCCAGTACTTC
>TRBV9|.|TRBJ1-6|.
CASSPIGQGSYSPLHF
TGTGCCAGCAGCCCAATTGGGCAGGGTAGTTACTCACCCCTCCACTTT
>TRBV12-5|.|TRBJ1-3|.
CASGRDSGNTIYF
TGTGCTAGTGGAAGGGACTCTGGAAACACCATATATTTT
>TRBV6-4|.|TRBJ1-2|.
CASSLEPDYGYTF
TGTGCCAGCAGTTTAGAACCTGACTATGGCTACACCTTC
>TRBV7-8|.|TRBJ1-6|TRBD1
CASSLSQQGSSPLHF
TGTGCCAGCAGCTTAAGCCAACAGGGGAGTTCACCCCTCCACTTT
>TRBV7-3|few|TRBJ2-1|.
CASSLMSSLEQFF
TGTGCCAGCAGCTTAATGTCTAGCCTTGAGCAGTTCTTC
>TRBV14|.|TRBJ2-4|.
CASSQGLGGLGIQYF
TGTGCCAGCAGCCAAGGACTAGGGGGATTAGGCATTCAGTACTTC
>TRBV18|.|TRBJ2-2|.
CASSPPHNTGELFF
TGTGCCAGCTCACCACCACATAACACCGGGGAGCTGTTTTTT
>TRBV5-4|.|TRBJ1-6|TRBD1
CASSSTNIQGSGNSPLHF
TGTGCCAGCAGCTCCACCAACATACAGGGGTCGGGTAATTCACCCCTCCACTTT
>TRBV6-5|once|TRBJ2-5|.
CASSSDSVKETQYF
TGTGCCAGCAGTTCCGATTCAGTGAAAGAGACCCAGTACTTC
>TRBV5-1|.|TRBJ1-2|TRBD1
CASNSGTGDGYTF
TGCGCCAGCAACTCCGGGACAGGGGATGGCTACACCTTC
>TRBV7-9|.|TRBJ1-1|.
CASSSPWGNTEAFF
TGTGCCAGCAGCTCCCCTTGGGGGAACACTGAAGCTTTCTTT
>TRBV6-6|.|TRBJ2-1|TRBD2
CASSVRLAGGYNEQFF
TGTGCCAGCAGTGTCCGACTAGCGGGGGGCTACAATGAGCAGTTCTTC
>TRBV10-3|few|TRBJ2-1|.
CAIKSSRESSYNEQFF
TGTGCCATCAAAAGTAGTAGGGAGAGCTCCTACAATGAGCAGTTCTTC
>TRBV19|.|TRBJ1-2|.
CASSPQGNYGYTF
TGTGCCAGTAGTCCCCAGGGGAACTATGGCTACACCTTC
>TRBV10-1|.|TRBJ2-7|.
CASSESGVDYEQYF
TGCGCCAGCAGTGAATCCGGGGTTGATTACGAGCAGTACTTC
>TRBV4-2|.|TRBJ1-1|.
CASSQVNKREAFF
TGTGCCAGCAGCCAAGTTAACAAACGAGAAGCTTTCTTT
>TRBV29-1|.|TRBJ2-1|TRBD2
CSGAGLAGYNEQFF
TGCAGCGGCGCCGGACTAGCGGGCTACAATGAGCAGTTCTTC
>TRBV2|.|TRBJ1-1|.
CASSRHDGMNTEAFF
TGTGCCAGCAGCCGCCACGACGGGATGAACACTGAAGCTTTCTTT
>TRBV2|.|TRBJ2-7|.
CASSEQGAGYEQYF
TGTGCCAGCAGTGAACAAGGGGCCGGTTACGAGCAGTACTTC
>TRBV9|.|TRBJ1-3|.
CASSVGNTIYF
TGTGCCAGCAGCGTAGGAAACACCATATATTTT
>TRBV29-1|once|TRBJ1-2|.
CSVMDGPNYGYTF
TGCAGCGTCATGGACGGCCCTAACTATGGCTACACCTTC
>TRBV4-1|.|TRBJ2-5|TRBD2
CASSQRGGRGKETQYF
TGCGCCAGCAGCCAACGCGGGGGGAGGGGGAAAGAGACCCAGTACTTC
>TRBV6-1|once|TRBJ1-4|.
CASSEVPGHLEKLFF
TGTGCCAGCAGTGAAGTTCCGGGACATCTTGAAAAACTGTTTTTT
>TRBV7-6|.|TRBJ2-3|.
CASSYRQGTSKDTQYF
TGTGCCAGCAGCTACCGCCAAGGGACATCCAAGGATACGCAGTATTTT
>TRBV6-1|once|TRBJ1-2|.
CASIPTGSNYGYTF
TGTGCCAGCATACCGACAGGATCTAACTATGGCTACACCTTC
>TRBV6-1|.|TRBJ2-7|TRBD1
CASSSGQGLGYEQYF
TGTGCCAGCAGTAGCGGACAGGGCTTAGGCTACGAGCAGTACTTC
>TRBV29-1|.|TRBJ2-4|.
CSVEAGRGLGDIQYF
TGCAGCGTTGAAGCAGGTCGGGGGCTTGGGGACATTCAGTACTTC
>TRBV4-1|few|TRBJ1-2|.
CASSQDTYGGGYGYTF
TGCGCCAGCAGCCAAGATACGTACGGGGGTGGCTATGGCTACACCTTC
>TRBV14|.|TRBJ2-5|.
CASSQVSAQETQYF
TGTGCCAGCAGCCAAGTCTCGGCGCAAGAGACCCAGTACTTC
>TRBV2|once|TRBJ2-7|TRBD1
CASRGTGFRSYEQYF
TGTGCCAGCAGGGGGACAGGTTTCAGATCCTACGAGCAGTACTTC
>TRBV19|.|TRBJ2-7|.
CASSTGSYEQYF
TGTGCCAGTAGCACAGGATCCTACGAGCAGTACTTC
>TRBV14|.|TRBJ1-1|.
CASSRSGASRTNEAFF
TGTGCCAGCAGCCGCAGCGGGGCCTCAAGGACCAATGAAGCTTTCTTT
>TRBV6-5|.|TRBJ1-1|.
CASSYERGTEAFF
TGTGCCAGCAGTTATGAGAGAGGCACTGAAGCTTTCTTT
>TRBV11-2|.|TRBJ1-5|.
CASSLQRGQPQHF
TGTGCCAGCAGCTTACAAAGAGGTCAGCCCCAGCATTTT